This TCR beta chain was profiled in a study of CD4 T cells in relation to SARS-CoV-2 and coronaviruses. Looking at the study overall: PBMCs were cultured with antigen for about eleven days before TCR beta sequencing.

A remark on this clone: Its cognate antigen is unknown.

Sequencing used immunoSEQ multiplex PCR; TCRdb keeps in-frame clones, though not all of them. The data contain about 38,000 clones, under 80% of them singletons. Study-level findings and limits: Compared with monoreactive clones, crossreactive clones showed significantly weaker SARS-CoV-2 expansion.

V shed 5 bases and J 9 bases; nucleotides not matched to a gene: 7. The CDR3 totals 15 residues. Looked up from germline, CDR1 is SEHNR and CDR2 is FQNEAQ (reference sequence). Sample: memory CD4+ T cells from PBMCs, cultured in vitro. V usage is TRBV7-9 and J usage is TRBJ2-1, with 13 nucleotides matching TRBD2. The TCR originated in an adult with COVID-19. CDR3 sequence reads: CASSHGLAGVSEQFF. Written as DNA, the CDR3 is TGTGCCAGCAGCCACGGACTAGCGGGAGTTAGTGAGCAGTTCTTC.